These T cell receptor beta chains were read from a single sample in a study of CD8 T cells in Susac syndrome. TCRdb itself ran the immunoSEQ multiplex PCR reads through MiXCR, one entry per CDR3 protein. The sample comprises about 190,000 distinct CDR3 sequences, approximately 94% of which are singletons, and approximately 0.098% rests with the top ten. What was sequenced was CD4+ T cells from PBMCs. These receptors all come from a human donor in good health. Both conserved end residues are part of each CDR3. Fields, in order: V gene, J gene, clone size, D gene, CDR3 DNA, CDR3 protein. A D gene is named only where the DNA matches it firmly. Size is omitted from some rows. Given values are once, few, many or a class for expanded clones.

TRBV7-2	TRBJ2-3	NA	TRBD2	TGTGCCAGCAGCTTAGCGCCGAGACTAGCGGGGGGAGATACGCAGTATTTT	CASSLAPRLAGGDTQYF
TRBV6-5	TRBJ1-5	NA	TRBD1	TGTGCCAGCAGTTACGGGGACAGGGGACAGCCCCAGCATTTT	CASSYGDRGQPQHF
TRBV7-3	TRBJ2-7	NA	TRBD1	TGTGCCAGCAGCTTGACAGGGGACCCATCCTACGAGCAGTACTTC	CASSLTGDPSYEQYF
TRBV10-3	TRBJ1-1	NA	TRBD1	TGTGCCATCAGCGAGCGACCGGGACAGGCTGAAGCTTTCTTT	CAISERPGQAEAFF
TRBV29-1	TRBJ1-5	NA	TRBD1	TGCAGCGTCGGACAGGGCCACGATCAGCCCCAGCATTTT	CSVGQGHDQPQHF
TRBV18	TRBJ2-1	once	NA	TGTGCCAGCTCAGACGCGTCTGGATTAAGCTCCTACAATGAGCAGTTCTTC	CASSDASGLSSYNEQFF
TRBV7-2	TRBJ1-5	NA	NA	TGTGCCAGCAGCTTAGGCGGCAGGGCGTGGGATCAGCCCCAGCATTTT	CASSLGGRAWDQPQHF
TRBV20-1	TRBJ2-5	once	NA	TGCAGTGCTAGAATCCCACAGGGCCGGTGGGCCCAGTACTTC	CSARIPQGRWAQYF
TRBV12-3/TRBV12-4	TRBJ1-5	NA	NA	TGTGCCAGCAGTTTCGTGGGGGGCATGGGTCAGCCCCAGCATTTT	CASSFVGGMGQPQHF
TRBV13	TRBJ1-1	NA	NA	TGTGCCAGCAGCTTCATCCTAACGGGGGGGGCTTTCTTT	CASSFILTGGAFF
TRBV28	TRBJ1-5	NA	NA	TGTGCCAGCAGGAAGGAATATCAGGGCAATCAGCCCCAGCATTTT	CASRKEYQGNQPQHF
TRBV4-3	TRBJ2-5	NA	NA	TGCGCCAGCAGCCACGGACAGCTAGAGACCCAGTACTTC	CASSHGQLETQYF
TRBV7-8	TRBJ2-5	few	NA	TGTGCCAGCAGCCCTGGACAGTCTGCTCCTTCGCAAGAGACCCAGTACTTC	CASSPGQSAPSQETQYF
TRBV13	TRBJ2-3	NA	TRBD1	TGTGCCAGCAGCCCCCCGGCCTGGGACAGAACAGATACGCAGTATTTT	CASSPPAWDRTDTQYF
TRBV24-1	TRBJ2-1	NA	TRBD2	TGTGCCACCAGTGATGCGCGGGGGGCCTACAATGAGCAGTTCTTC	CATSDARGAYNEQFF
TRBV11-2	TRBJ2-5	NA	NA	TGTGCCAGCAGCCCAATCGGGGGGCAACAAGAGACCCAGTACTTC	CASSPIGGQQETQYF
TRBV20-1	TRBJ2-3	NA	NA	TGCAGTGCTAGAGAGGCGACTTCAGATACGCAGTATTTT	CSAREATSDTQYF
TRBV20-1	TRBJ1-3	NA	NA	TGCAGTGCCACGGGATTCAGAAACACCATATATTTT	CSATGFRNTIYF
TRBV3-1	TRBJ2-2	once	TRBD1	TGTGCCAGCAGCCGTCCCGGGACAGGGTATAACACCGGGGAGCTGTTTTTT	CASSRPGTGYNTGELFF
TRBV19	TRBJ2-3	NA	NA	TGTGCCAGTAGTATAGGGGAAGATACGCAGTATTTT	CASSIGEDTQYF
TRBV10-3	TRBJ1-3	NA	NA	TGTGCCATCAGTGAGTCAGGCAGCTCTGGAAACACCATATATTTT	CAISESGSSGNTIYF
TRBV5-6	TRBJ2-5	NA	TRBD2	TGTGCCAGCAGCTCCAGACTAGCGGGGGGACTAGAGACCCAGTACTTC	CASSSRLAGGLETQYF
TRBV6-5	TRBJ2-1	once	TRBD2	TGTGCCAGCAGTCTTCGAGCGGGGGGCTACAATGAGCAGTTCTTC	CASSLRAGGYNEQFF
TRBV12-3/TRBV12-4	TRBJ1-3	NA	NA	TGTGCCAGCAGTATGGGACGGAGTGATGGAAACACCATATATTTT	CASSMGRSDGNTIYF
TRBV29-1	TRBJ1-1	NA	TRBD1	TGCAGCGTTGAGGGACAGATGAACACTGAAGCTTTCTTT	CSVEGQMNTEAFF
TRBV28	TRBJ1-1	NA	NA	TGTGCCAGCAGCCATGCCTTGGGCCTCCTGAACACTGAAGCTTTCTTT	CASSHALGLLNTEAFF
TRBV4-1	TRBJ1-4	NA	NA	TGCGCCAGCAGCTTGGAAGATGGTGGCGAAAAACTGTTTTTT	CASSLEDGGEKLFF
TRBV3-1	TRBJ2-7	NA	NA	TGTGCCAGCAGCCATCCGACGAACTCCTACGAGCAGTACTTC	CASSHPTNSYEQYF
TRBV5-6	TRBJ2-5	NA	NA	TGTGCCAGCAGCCAGCTCGGTGAGACCCAGTACTTC	CASSQLGETQYF
TRBV12-3/TRBV12-4	TRBJ1-1	NA	NA	TGTGCCAGCAGTTTCCGGACGTACACTGAAGCTTTCTTT	CASSFRTYTEAFF